What follows are 27 T cell receptor beta chains derived from one specimen sequenced in a study of cytomegalovirus exposure and HLA in healthy donors (dated by TCRdb to about 2017). Libraries came from the immunoSEQ multiplex PCR assay. A mixture of 60 forward primers for TCR Vbeta segments and 13 reverse primers for TCR Jbeta segments was used in the multiplex PCR. TCRdb took over this immuneACCESS table, retaining in-frame rearrangements with V and J assigned. Such tables are incomplete; in checked studies, under half of the missing clones stem from an unresolved V gene, and the remainder is unexplained. Present in this sample are approximately 140,000 clones, about 64% of which were seen just once. Jointly, the top ten make up roughly 6.4% of the sample. The specimen sequenced was PBMCs. The receptors here all came from a woman in her sixties or seventies in good health and CMV-seropositive.

This clone was seen a few times. CDR3 sequence reads: CASSLPGQVSYEQYF. The DNA for the CDR3 is TGTGCCAGCAGTTTACCGGGACAGGTCTCCTACGAGCAGTACTTC. The V call is TRBV27, the J call TRBJ2-7, with 8 nucleotides matching TRBD1. The CDR3 is 15 residues long. Per germline, CDR1 MNHEY and CDR2 SMNVEV (reference sequence). V lost 2 bases and J lost 0; bases outside the gene matches: 3.

The CDR3 DNA follows: TGTGCCAGCAGTGGACAGGGGAGGAATGAGCAGTTCTTC. Amino acid sequence: CASSGQGRNEQFF. The V gene is TRBV6-1, the J gene TRBJ2-1, with 8 bases lining up with TRBD1. CDR3 length equals 13 residues. V lost 4 bases and J lost 7; bases outside the gene matches: 3. CDR1 and CDR2 from the germline V gene are MNHNS and SASEGT.

The chain links TRBV5-1 to TRBJ2-1; no firm D call. Germline V gene lookup returns CDR1 SGHRS and CDR2 YFSETQ. This CDR3 is built from 11 residues. V was trimmed by 4 bases and J by 5 bases, leaving 4 bases between them. CDR3 residues: CASSENNEQFF. DNA of the CDR3: TGCGCCAGCAGCGAGAACAATGAGCAGTTCTTC. The whole variable domain, remainder taken from reference TRBV5-1 and TRBJ2-1, is KAGVTQTPRYLIKTRGQQVTLSCSPISGHRSVSWYQQTPGQGLQFLFEYFSETQRNKGNFPGRFSGRQFSNSRSEMNVSTLELGDSALYLCASSENNEQFFGPGTRLTVL.

This clone showed up just once. The CDR3 loop reads CASSLRTGTKNTEAFF. Here the CDR3 DNA reads TGTGCCAGCAGCTTACGTACAGGGACCAAGAACACTGAAGCTTTCTTT. The chain combines TRBV7-3 with TRBJ1-1; the D gene is possibly TRBD1 (6 bases). V lost 2 bases to trimming and J lost 1 base, with 14 bases between them. This CDR3 contains 16 residues. Looked up from germline, CDR1 is SGHTA and CDR2 is FQGTGA.

This clone was seen a few times. The chain links TRBV27 to TRBJ2-3; 11 nucleotides line up with TRBD1. The CDR3 totals 16 residues. Germline CDR1 MNHEY, CDR2 SMNVEV (reference sequence). Losses at the gene ends were 5 bases for V and 2 bases for J; bases not matched to a gene: 6. The CDR3 sequence: CASSETDRGPTDTQYF. The DNA for the CDR3 is TGTGCCAGCAGTGAGACGGACAGGGGGCCCACAGATACGCAGTATTTT.

The CDR3 is CASSSQGGQETQYF. DNA of the CDR3: TGTGCCAGCAGCTCGCAGGGTGGGCAAGAGACCCAGTACTTC. The chain carries TRBV11-2 and TRBJ2-5; possibly TRBD1 for D (5 bases). Trimming left V 4 bases short and J 2 bases short, with 11 bases between. The length of the CDR3 is 14 residues. Germline V gives CDR1 SGHAT, CDR2 FQNNGV.

This chain connects TRBV5-4 to TRBJ1-6, with TRBD1 matching 7 bases. The CDR3 runs to 15 residues. The V segment lost 0 bases and the J segment 10 bases; nucleotides outside the gene matches: 7. Germline loops: CDR1 SGHNT, CDR2 YYREEE (reference sequence). The CDR3 region has the DNA TGTGCCAGCAGCTTGGAGGGGGCGGCGAGGTCACCCCTCCACTTT. It encodes CASSLEGAARSPLHF.

With respect to this clone: Germline and junction disagree at one end, which may indicate a read error. V gene TRBV4-3 combines with J gene TRBJ1-4, with unresolved D. Looked up from germline, CDR1 is LGHNA and CDR2 is YSLEER. The CDR3 runs 13 residues. The CDR3 coding sequence is TGCGCCAGCAGCCAAGATCCTCGCGGTCCTCAAAGGTTT. Translating it yields CASSQDPRGPQRF.

This chain uses TRBV5-5 with TRBJ2-7; TRBD1 aligns across 8 bases. CDR3 size: 13 residues. Germline values: CDR1 SGHKS, CDR2 YYEKEE (reference sequence). V lost 0 bases and J lost 4; bases outside the gene matches: 0. The CDR3 here is CASSLGDRYEQYF. CDR3 coding DNA: TGTGCCAGCAGCTTGGGGGACAGGTACGAGCAGTACTTC.

CDR3 loop: CASSRGLASDTDTQYF. CDR3 nucleotides: TGTGCCAGCAGCCGGGGACTAGCATCGGACACAGATACGCAGTATTTT. The rearrangement uses TRBV7-2 and TRBJ2-3; 9 nucleotides agree with TRBD2. This CDR3 contains 16 residues. The ends lost 5 bases at V and 2 bases at J; junction bases unmatched: 8. Germline-derived CDR1 and CDR2 are SGHTA and FQGNSA.

The V call is TRBV2, the J call TRBJ2-7; TRBD2 aligns across 8 bases. The germline CDR1 and CDR2 sequences are SNHLY and FYNNEI. Trimming took 4 bases from V and 3 from J; bases not matched to a gene: 8. The CDR3 totals 15 residues. CDR3 DNA sequence: TGTGCCAGCAGTGTAGGGGGACTAGATTTCTACGAGCAGTACTTC. This gives the protein CASSVGGLDFYEQYF.

Points on this clone: A junction end diverges from the germline sequence, so it may reflect a read error. The chain joins TRBV7-9 to TRBJ1-1; D not certain. The CDR3 length is 16 residues. Looked up from germline, CDR1 is SEHNR and CDR2 is FQNEAQ (reference sequence). This CDR3 reads CASSLSSSAANTEASF. CDR3 nucleotides: TGTGCCAGCAGCTTATCATCGTCGGCGGCGAACACTGAAGCTTCCTTT.

The chain recombines TRBV27 with TRBJ2-7; D may be TRBD2 (6 bases). V was cut by 3 bases and J by 3 bases, with 12 bases left in between. The CDR3 sequence is 14 residues long. Germline V gives CDR1 MNHEY, CDR2 SMNVEV (reference sequence). In nucleotides, the CDR3 is TGTGCCAGCAGTTTTCAAGGACTAATCTACGAGCAGTACTTC. It is translated as CASSFQGLIYEQYF.

The V and J genes are TRBV7-9 and TRBJ2-5, with TRBD1 matching over 11 bases. Matching the DNA end better, TRBJ2-7 makes the J call doubtful. This CDR3 region has 15 residues. Germline-derived CDR1 and CDR2 are SEHNR and FQNEAQ (reference sequence). The CDR3 DNA reads as TGTGCCAGCAGCACGGACAGGGGGCTGCGTAGCGAGCAGTACTTC. Translation gives CASSTDRGLRSEQYF.

V and J are TRBV21-1 and TRBJ1-5. TRBV21-1 is recorded as a pseudogene. This CDR3 comprises 13 residues. CDR3 residues: CASIPRKDQPQHF. DNA for the CDR3: TGTGCCAGCATCCCTAGGAAGGATCAGCCCCAGCATTTT.

This clone was detected once. The CDR3: CASSWGLKVNEQFF. Here the CDR3 DNA reads TGTGCCAGCAGCTGGGGACTAAAGGTCAATGAGCAGTTCTTC. This chain uses TRBV11-2 with TRBJ2-1; 7 bases line up with TRBD2. This CDR3 is 14 amino acids long. J was trimmed by 6 bases and V by 4 bases; bases with no gene match: 6. CDR1 and CDR2 from the germline V gene are SGHAT and FQNNGV. The variable domain in full, completed from reference TRBV11-2 and TRBJ2-1, reads EAGVAQSPRYKIIEKRQSVAFWCNPISGHATLYWYQQILGQGPKLLIQFQNNGVVDDSQLPKDRFSAERLKGVDSTLKIQPAKLEDSAVYLCASSWGLKVNEQFFGPGTRLTVL.

The rearrangement uses TRBV20-1 and TRBJ2-5; no firm D call. This CDR3 comprises 10 residues. The V end was cut by 8 bases, the J end by 6 bases, with 10 bases between. Germline loops: CDR1 DFQATT, CDR2 SNEGSKA (reference sequence). The chain's CDR3 is CSPLYQTQYF. The CDR3 DNA sequence: TGCAGTCCGCTATATCAGACCCAGTACTTC.

This chain links TRBV6-1 with TRBJ2-1, with 10 bases fitting TRBD1. CDR3 length equals 14 residues. V shed 4 bases, J shed 8 bases, and the junction held 5 bases outside the gene matches. Germline V gives CDR1 MNHNS, CDR2 SASEGT. This CDR3 reads CASSVRQGADEQFF. The CDR3, as DNA: TGTGCCAGCAGTGTCAGACAGGGGGCGGATGAGCAGTTCTTC.

The chain joins TRBV6-1 to TRBJ2-1; 9 bases map to TRBD1. V lost 1 base, J lost 13 bases, and 11 bases stayed unmatched. The CDR3 sequence is 15 residues long. Germline assignment: CDR1 MNHNS and CDR2 SASEGT. CDR3 residues: CASSEVGTGLIYQFF. The CDR3 DNA reads TGTGCCAGCAGTGAAGTAGGGACAGGGCTTATCTATCAGTTCTTC.

The genes are TRBV6-4 and TRBJ2-3; 10 bases align to TRBD2. Germline CDR1 MRHNA, CDR2 SNTAGT. The CDR3 extends over 15 amino acids. V was pared by 6 bases and J by 2 bases, with 5 bases of the junction left unmatched. The CDR3 nucleotides are TGTGCCAGCAGAACGACTAGCGGGCCCACAGATACGCAGTATTTT. Protein product: CASRTTSGPTDTQYF.

The chain links TRBV4-1 to TRBJ2-7; a possible D gene is TRBD2 (7 bases). The V and J ends lost 0 bases and 3 bases respectively, with 21 bases between them. The CDR3 runs to 18 residues. From germline, CDR1 is MGHRA and CDR2 YSYEKL. The CDR3 nucleotides are TGCGCCAGCAGCCAAGAGTTCCCCGGGACTATAGGGGGCTACGAGCAGTACTTC. Translating gives CASSQEFPGTIGGYEQYF.

The V call is TRBV14, the J call TRBJ2-2, with D possibly being TRBD1 (6 bases). V was pared by 7 bases and J by 0 bases, with 9 bases between. The germline V gene has CDR1 SGHDN and CDR2 FVKESK. The CDR3 loop spans 14 amino acids. CDR3 amino acids: CASTPGANTGELFF. The CDR3 bases are TGTGCCAGCACCCCAGGGGCGAACACCGGGGAGCTGTTTTTT.

The V and J genes are TRBV6-5 and TRBJ1-2; 9 bases line up with TRBD1. The germline V gene encodes CDR1 MNHEY and CDR2 SVGAGI. The CDR3 is made up of 12 amino acids. Trimming removed 6 bases from V and 9 bases from J; junction bases left unmatched: 5. The CDR3 DNA follows: TGTGCCAGCAGAGGGACAGGGAATCGCTACACCTTC. It specifies CASRGTGNRYTF.

This chain links TRBV6-1 with TRBJ1-2; 9 bases match TRBD1. CDR3 length equals 13 residues. J was trimmed by 4 bases and V by 7 bases; bases with no gene match: 4. Germline loops: CDR1 MNHNS, CDR2 SASEGT. The CDR3 nucleotides are TGTGCCAGCATGGGGGACAGGGTCTATGGCTACACCTTC. Amino acids: CASMGDRVYGYTF.

This CDR3 reads CASGLGEWSYEQYF. The CDR3 DNA reads TGTGCCAGCGGGCTCGGGGAGTGGTCCTACGAGCAGTACTTC. The chain uses TRBV6-5 and TRBJ2-7; possible D gene TRBD2, 5 bases. Between the trimmed V and J ends, which lost 8 bases and 1 base, there was a span of 15 bases. Germline-derived CDR1 and CDR2 are MNHEY and SVGAGI. The CDR3 is 14 residues long.

The gene calls are TRBV6-4 and TRBJ1-1; D is unresolved. CDR1 is MRHNA and CDR2 is SNTAGT in the germline V gene. Trimming pared 4 bases from V and 1 base from J, leaving 4 bases between. The CDR3 is 12 amino acids. The CDR3 loop is CASSAENTEAFF. The CDR3 region has the DNA TGTGCCAGCAGTGCAGAGAACACTGAAGCTTTCTTT.

V is TRBV11-3 and J is TRBJ2-1, with 12 bases matching TRBD2. Germline V lookup: CDR1 SGHNT, CDR2 YENEEA. V dropped 4 bases and J dropped 9; count of bases not matched to a gene: 4. There are 14 residues in the CDR3. As DNA, the CDR3 is TGTGCCAGCAGCTCGACTAGCGGGAGTAGTGAGCAGTTCTTC. Residues: CASSSTSGSSEQFF.